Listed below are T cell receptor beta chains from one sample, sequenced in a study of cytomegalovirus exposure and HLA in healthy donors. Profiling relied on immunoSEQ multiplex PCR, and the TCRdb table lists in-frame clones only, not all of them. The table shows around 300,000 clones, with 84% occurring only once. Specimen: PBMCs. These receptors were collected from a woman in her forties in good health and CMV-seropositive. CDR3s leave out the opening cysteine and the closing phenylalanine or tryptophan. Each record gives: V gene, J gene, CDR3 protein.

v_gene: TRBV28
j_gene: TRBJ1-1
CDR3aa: ASTKYRQGTEAF

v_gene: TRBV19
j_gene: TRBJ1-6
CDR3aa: ASSITTGNHNSPLH

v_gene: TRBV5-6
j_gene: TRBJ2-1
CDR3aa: ASSLGLAGRAFYNEQF

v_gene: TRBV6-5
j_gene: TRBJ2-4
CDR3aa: ASRGGLSKNIQY

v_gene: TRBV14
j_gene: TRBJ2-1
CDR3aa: ASSPPGGSYNEQF

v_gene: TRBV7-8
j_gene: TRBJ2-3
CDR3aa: ASSLLNTQY

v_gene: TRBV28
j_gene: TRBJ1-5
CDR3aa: ASSTRGTQPQH

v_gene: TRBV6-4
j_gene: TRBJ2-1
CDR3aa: ASSPWGTSGKDEQF

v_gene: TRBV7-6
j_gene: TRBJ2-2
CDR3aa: ASSLEGSGSPSGELF

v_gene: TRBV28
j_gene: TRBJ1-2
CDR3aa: ASSLGHISANYGYT

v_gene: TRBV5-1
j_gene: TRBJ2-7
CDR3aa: ASSSPDRGQHEQY

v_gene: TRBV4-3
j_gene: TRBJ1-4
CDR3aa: ASSQDRVKPQKLF

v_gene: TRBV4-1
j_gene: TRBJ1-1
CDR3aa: ASSQEWDRDTEAF

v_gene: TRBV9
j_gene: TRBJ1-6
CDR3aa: ASSVGPGSADNSPLH

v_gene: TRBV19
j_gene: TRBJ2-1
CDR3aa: ASSERYAYNEQF

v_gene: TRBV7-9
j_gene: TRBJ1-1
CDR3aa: ASRDNRANTEAF

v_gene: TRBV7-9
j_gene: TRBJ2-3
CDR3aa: ASSLAGAVTDTQY

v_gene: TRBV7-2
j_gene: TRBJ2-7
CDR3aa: ASSSAGLTEQY

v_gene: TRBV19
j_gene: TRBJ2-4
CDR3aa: ASTPGLAKNIQY

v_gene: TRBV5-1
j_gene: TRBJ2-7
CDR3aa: ASSFLVEGGREQY

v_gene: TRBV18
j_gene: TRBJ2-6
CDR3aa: ASSPNRDGANVLT

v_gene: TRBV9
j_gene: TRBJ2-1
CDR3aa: ASSVKYPPSSYNEQF

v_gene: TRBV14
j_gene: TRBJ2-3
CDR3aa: ASSQAWSSDTDTQY

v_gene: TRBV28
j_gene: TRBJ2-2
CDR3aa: ASSFGGMNTGELF

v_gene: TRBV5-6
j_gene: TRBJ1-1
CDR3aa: ASSLGQGRVGAF

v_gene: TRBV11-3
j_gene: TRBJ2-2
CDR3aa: ASSLAFYTGELF

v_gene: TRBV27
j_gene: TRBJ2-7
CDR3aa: ASSLRGVGYEQY

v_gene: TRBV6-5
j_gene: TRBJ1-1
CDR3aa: ASSSFEREAEAF

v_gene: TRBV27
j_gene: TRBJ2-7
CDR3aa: ASSALAESYEQY